What follows are 4 T cell receptor beta chains derived from one specimen sequenced in a study of blood T cell repertoires in COVID-19. Produced via immunoSEQ multiplex PCR; TCRdb's table is partial and in-frame only. The data hold 240,000 or so clones, with 70% to 85% observed a single time. The material sequenced was peripheral blood. Every receptor here comes from a woman older than 75 with acute or convalescent COVID-19.

The chain recombines TRBV9 with TRBJ1-1; D is ambiguous. Deletions cut 0 bases from V and 1 base from J, with 7 bases between. The germline V gene has CDR1 SGDLS and CDR2 YYNGEE. There are 14 residues in the CDR3. The CDR3 DNA sequence: TGTGCCAGCAGCGTAGCTTGGGCGAACACTGAAGCTTTCTTT. It specifies CASSVAWANTEAFF.

The V and J genes are TRBV7-2 and TRBJ2-7; TRBD2 matches at 11 bases. The CDR3 has 18 amino acids. Per germline, CDR1 SGHTA and CDR2 FQGNSA. The ends lost 7 bases at V and 2 bases at J; junction bases unmatched: 16. CDR3 in DNA: TGTGCCAGCAACAAAGGGGGGTCTAGCGGGAGGATCGCCTACGAGCAGTACTTC. Protein: CASNKGGSSGRIAYEQYF.

The rearrangement uses TRBV12-5 and TRBJ1-6; D ambiguous. The CDR3 extends over 17 amino acids. Between the trimmed V and J ends, which lost 0 bases and 0 bases, there was a span of 9 bases. Looked up from germline, CDR1 is LGHNT and CDR2 is FRNRAP. The CDR3 DNA follows: TGTGCTAGTGGTTTGGTCCTTCTCAGCTCCTATAATTCACCCCTCCACTTT. Its protein is CASGLVLLSSYNSPLHF.

This clone was detected once. J is TRBJ1-2 and V is TRBV13, with D possibly being TRBD1 (5 bases). Trimming stripped 3 bases from V and 8 bases from J, with 16 bases between. The germline V gene encodes CDR1 PRHDT and CDR2 FYEKMQ (reference sequence). There are 14 residues in the CDR3. CDR3 coding DNA: TGTGCCAGCAGCTTTCCGGAGGGAGGGGAAGGCTACACCTTC. As protein: CASSFPEGGEGYTF.